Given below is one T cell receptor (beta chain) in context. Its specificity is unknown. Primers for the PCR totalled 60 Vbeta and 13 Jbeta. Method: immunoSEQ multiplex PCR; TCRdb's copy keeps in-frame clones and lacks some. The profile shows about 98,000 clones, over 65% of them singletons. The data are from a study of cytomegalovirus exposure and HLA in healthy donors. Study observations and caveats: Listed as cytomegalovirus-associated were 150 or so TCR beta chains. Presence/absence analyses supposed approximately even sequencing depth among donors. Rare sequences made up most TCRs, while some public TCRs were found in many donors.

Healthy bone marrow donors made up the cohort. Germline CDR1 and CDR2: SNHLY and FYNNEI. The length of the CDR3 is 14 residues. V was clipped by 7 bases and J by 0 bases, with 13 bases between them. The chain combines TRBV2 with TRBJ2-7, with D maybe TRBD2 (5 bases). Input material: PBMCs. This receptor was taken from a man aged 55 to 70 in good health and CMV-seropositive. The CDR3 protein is CASILNEGSYEQYF. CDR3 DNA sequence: TGTGCCAGCATCCTAAACGAGGGCTCCTACGAGCAGTACTTC.